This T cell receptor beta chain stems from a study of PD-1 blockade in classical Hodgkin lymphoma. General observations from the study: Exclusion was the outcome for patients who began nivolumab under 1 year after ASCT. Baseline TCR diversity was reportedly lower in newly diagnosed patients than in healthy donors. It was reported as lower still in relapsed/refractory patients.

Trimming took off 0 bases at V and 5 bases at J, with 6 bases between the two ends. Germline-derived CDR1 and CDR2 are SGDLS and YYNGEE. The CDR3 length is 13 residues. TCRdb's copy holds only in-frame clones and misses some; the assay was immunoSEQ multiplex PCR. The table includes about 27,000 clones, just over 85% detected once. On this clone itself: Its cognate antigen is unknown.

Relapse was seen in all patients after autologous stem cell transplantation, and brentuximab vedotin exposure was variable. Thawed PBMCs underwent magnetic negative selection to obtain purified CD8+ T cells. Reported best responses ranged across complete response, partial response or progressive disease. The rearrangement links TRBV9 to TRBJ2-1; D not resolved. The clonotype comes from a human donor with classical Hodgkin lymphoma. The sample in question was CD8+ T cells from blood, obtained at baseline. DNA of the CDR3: TGTGCCAGCAGCGTAGGAGGCCACAATGAGCAGTTCTTC. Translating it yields CASSVGGHNEQFF.